This T cell receptor (beta chain) was identified during a study of blood T cell repertoires in COVID-19 (dated by TCRdb to 2018 to 2021). Regarding the research as a whole: Collaborator samples came from the United States, Italy and Spain and covered acute and convalescent phases of COVID-19. Where available, HLA class I and class II types were obtained from metadata supplied by the sample provider rather than from assay-based typing. The material from the prospective study consisted of cDNA or gDNA derived from T cells, B-cell-depleted T cells, or PBMCs. Samples were obtained from the ongoing ImmuneRACE study (first 160 participants) and from roughly 1,300 subjects provided by 6 global collaborators. Sample metadata almost always included a de-identified subject ID, COVID-19 status, age in years and sex. Deeply sampled blood TCRbeta repertoires from subjects exposed to, actively infected with, or recovered from COVID-19 were included in the dataset. A freely available public database, intended as a resource for researchers studying the immune response to SARS-CoV-2, is where the repertoires were released. Findings and caveats that apply to the study as a whole: The quantity of clinical and demographic metadata differed by source and by participant and was supplied without curation.

As concerns this clone: Its antigen specificity is not known. No clone much larger than this one lies a single base away; base qualities are absent.

TCRbeta CDR3 regions were amplified from genomic DNA by means of the immunoSEQ Assay, a bias-controlled multiplex PCR. For the original study's pipeline: The number of nucleated cells in each sample was estimated by amplification of reference gene primers within the assay. Sequence reads were collapsed and filtered to measure the absolute abundance of every unique TCRbeta CDR3 rearrangement. For each sample, productive Simpson clonality was calculated as the square root of Simpson's diversity index over productive rearrangements. TCRdb obtained this table from immuneACCESS and retained in-frame rearrangements with V and J assigned. These tables miss some clones; where compared with another copy, unresolved V genes account for less than half of the shortfall, and the remainder is unexplained. V and J calls and clone size are copied from that table; D and trimming were computed from the DNA. The sample table shows a few hundred thousand clones, and 70% to 90% are seen once. The ten biggest clones cover roughly 2% of the sample.

Participants in the prospective study were enrolled through a virtual design, were aged roughly 18 to 100 years, and lived in about 25 United States geographic areas. In the prospective study, cohorts were assigned on the basis of participant-reported clinical history obtained from a screening survey and a study questionnaire. For ImmuneRACE Cohort 3, a participant was defined as recovered based on two consecutive negative NP/OP PCR tests, clearance by a healthcare professional, or resolution of symptoms. In the prospective study, mobile phlebotomists collected whole blood, serum and a nasopharyngeal or oropharyngeal swab from each participant. Over a 2-month period, participants in the prospective study had the option of providing additional blood draws and questionnaires. Blood samples from the prospective study were shipped frozen or at room temperature prior to DNA extraction. V and J are trimmed by 4 bases and 6 bases, and the gene matches miss 6 bases of the junction. CDR1 is given as MGHRA and CDR2 as YSYEKL, both from the germline V gene. From the cysteine through the phenylalanine, the CDR3 covers 14 amino acids. Here the CDR3 DNA is all that survives: 42 bases in frame from base 1.

Rearrangement joined TRBV4-1 to TRBJ1-2, with 9 central nucleotides matching TRBD1. The specimen was PBMCs or T cells enriched from blood (not recorded which). The source is a man aged 30 to 45 who had recovered from COVID-19. The CDR3 has the sequence CASSLPGQGNGYTF. At the DNA level, the sequence is TGCGCCAGCAGCCTACCGGGACAGGGCAATGGCTACACCTTC.